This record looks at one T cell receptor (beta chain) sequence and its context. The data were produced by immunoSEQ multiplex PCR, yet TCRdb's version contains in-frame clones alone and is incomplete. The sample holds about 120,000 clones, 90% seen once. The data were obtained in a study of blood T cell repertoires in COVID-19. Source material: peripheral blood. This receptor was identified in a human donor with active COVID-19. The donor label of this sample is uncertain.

Here the CDR3 DNA reads TGTGCCAGCAGCTTATCGGGGACAGCAAAGGGTACGCAGTATTTT. Amino acids: CASSLSGTAKGTQYF. The rearrangement uses TRBV7-7 and TRBJ2-3; 7 nucleotides agree with TRBD1. The CDR3 runs to 15 residues. J lost 8 bases, V lost 2 bases, and 10 bases had no gene match. From germline, CDR1 is SSHAT and CDR2 FNYEAQ (reference sequence).